This T cell receptor beta chain is from a study of blood T cell repertoires in COVID-19. Overall study: Acute and convalescent COVID-19 samples came from the United States, Italy and Spain. The analysed material was cDNA or gDNA that came from T cells, B-cell-depleted T cells, or PBMCs.

The junction had 10 bases not matched to a gene; V was cut back by 0 bases and J by 7 bases. The CDR3 totals 16 residues. Germline V gives CDR1 LGHNA, CDR2 YNFKEQ. Exposed enrollees encountered a COVID-19 case at some point within 2 weeks before study entry. Profiled with immunoSEQ multiplex PCR; TCRdb holds only in-frame clones, not every one. The sample yields some 300,000 clones, under 90% seen once. Sequencing input: PBMCs or T cells enriched from blood (not recorded which). The V and J genes are TRBV4-2 and TRBJ1-2, with 8 positions matching TRBD1. This receptor was taken from a woman in her fifties or sixties who had been exposed to COVID-19. In nucleotides, the CDR3 is TGTGCCAGCAGCCAAGACACCGGGACAGGAAATCGTGGCTACACCTTC. Its protein product is CASSQDTGTGNRGYTF.